The 13 T cell receptor beta chains below were found in one sample sequenced in a study of T-cell memory formation after mild COVID-19. TCRdb reanalysed the 5' RACE reads using MiXCR and keeps one entry per CDR3 protein. The sample records 450,000 to 650,000 distinct CDR3 sequences, about 20% being singletons. The sample comprised PBMCs or a T cell subset sorted from them (not recorded which). These receptors were taken from an adult woman who had mild COVID-19 (a few samples of this study predate the infection). Cell type and time point are not known.

This clonotype came up many times. This chain joins TRBV20-1 and TRBJ1-1, with D uncertain. This CDR3 comprises 15 residues. From germline, CDR1 is DFQATT and CDR2 SNEGSKA (reference sequence). V was trimmed by 3 bases and J by 4 bases, leaving 18 bases between them. Here the CDR3 DNA reads TGCAGTGCTAGGATCCATGCGGACGGCGGCACTGAAGCTTTCTTT. It encodes CSARIHADGGTEAFF.

The V gene is TRBV4-3, the J gene TRBJ2-3; TRBD1 matches 7 bases. With V trimmed by 0 bases and J by 2 bases, 2 bases remained unmatched. CDR1 and CDR2 from the germline V gene are LGHNA and YSLEER. CDR3 size: 15 residues. The CDR3 DNA follows: TGCGCCAGCAGCCAAGAGGGGACAGACACAGATACGCAGTATTTT. Translating gives CASSQEGTDTDTQYF.

The chain carries TRBV30 and TRBJ1-4; D is uncertain. The CDR3 totals 13 residues. Trimming left V 4 bases short and J 7 bases short, with 13 bases between. Germline loops: CDR1 GTSNPN, CDR2 SVGIG (reference sequence). The CDR3 DNA follows: TGTGCCTGGAAGACGGGAGGAGGTGAAAAACTGTTTTTT. This encodes CAWKTGGGEKLFF.

The chain combines TRBV27 with TRBJ2-1; 8 bases are shared with TRBD1. The CDR3 contains 16 residues. Germline CDR1 reads MNHEY; CDR2 reads SMNVEV (reference sequence). The trim removed 4 bases at V and 2 bases at J, leaving 7 bases unmatched. The CDR3 nucleotides read TGTGCCAGCAGTTCATGGGGACAGGAGGCCTACAATGAGCAGTTCTTC. This encodes CASSSWGQEAYNEQFF.

The chain has TRBV5-1 and TRBJ2-3; TRBD2 is a possible D gene (6 bases). Germline CDR1 and CDR2: SGHRS and YFSETQ. The V gene lost 0 bases and the J gene lost 6 bases, with 14 bases spanning the gap. This CDR3 comprises 15 residues. CDR3 in amino acids: CASSLAMAGRDTQYF. In nucleotides, the CDR3 is TGCGCCAGCAGCTTGGCTATGGCAGGGAGGGATACGCAGTATTTT.

This sequence joins TRBV20-1 and TRBJ1-2; D unresolved. V lost 4 bases and J 2 bases, leaving 11 bases between the germline ends. CDR1 DFQATT and CDR2 SNEGSKA come from the germline V gene (reference sequence). The CDR3 consists of 13 residues. CDR3 bases: TGCAGTGCTAAGACCGAGAGAAACTATGGCTACACCTTC. Encoded protein: CSAKTERNYGYTF.

This clonotype was counted at least ten times. The chain has TRBV11-2 and TRBJ1-2, with TRBD1 as a possible D gene (5 bases). The V end was cut by 8 bases, the J end by 0 bases, with 13 bases between. The germline gives CDR1 SGHAT, CDR2 FQNNGV. This CDR3 is 14 amino acids long. CDR3 DNA: TGTGCCAGCTCATTAGACAGAGCTAACTATGGCTACACCTTC. It translates to CASSLDRANYGYTF.

This clonotype was observed many times. The CDR3 here is CASRTGGNTGELFF. CDR3 DNA sequence: TGTGCCAGCAGGACTGGGGGGAACACCGGGGAGCTGTTTTTT. The chain joins TRBV12-3 or TRBV12-4 to TRBJ2-2, with D tentatively TRBD1 or TRBD2 (5 bases each). V was cut by 6 bases and J by 1 base, with 9 bases left in between. CDR3 size: 14 residues.

This clonotype was seen a handful of times. The chain recombines TRBV29-1 with TRBJ2-3; weak D call: TRBD2 (6 bases). The CDR3 covers 16 residues. V lost 4 bases and J lost 6, with 23 bases in between. In germline, CDR1 is SQVTM, CDR2 ANQGSEA. The CDR3 loop is CSVAGFRAGTEDTQYF. The CDR3 nucleotides read TGCAGCGTTGCTGGTTTTCGCGCGGGGACGGAGGATACGCAGTATTTT.

Only a few counts were recorded for this clonotype. The chain carries TRBV3-1 and TRBJ2-7; D possibly corresponds to TRBD1 (5 bases). Germline-derived CDR1 and CDR2 are LGHDT and YNNKEL (reference sequence). Trimming removed 1 base from V and 2 bases from J, with 12 bases in between. The CDR3 has 15 residues. CDR3 loop: CASSQGPGAPYEQYF. The CDR3 region has the DNA TGTGCCAGCAGCCAAGGCCCTGGGGCCCCCTACGAGCAGTACTTC.

This clonotype has more than one count but fewer than ten. The genes are TRBV19 and TRBJ1-5; no definite D call. V was pared by 2 bases and J by 2 bases, with 7 bases between. Germline V gene lookup returns CDR1 LNHDA and CDR2 SQIVND (reference sequence). The CDR3 has 14 residues. This CDR3 is CASSIRGGNQPQHF. The CDR3 DNA follows: TGTGCCAGTAGTATACGCGGTGGCAATCAGCCCCAGCATTTT.

V gene TRBV9 combines with J gene TRBJ2-5; TRBD2 aligns across 9 bases. With V trimmed by 0 bases and J by 0 bases, 6 bases remained unmatched. CDR1 and CDR2 from the germline V gene are SGDLS and YYNGEE. The CDR3 spans 17 residues. The CDR3: CASSVVGRTSDQETQYF. DNA of the CDR3: TGTGCCAGCAGCGTAGTCGGCAGGACTAGCGACCAAGAGACCCAGTACTTC.

This clonotype was observed a single time. The rearrangement links TRBV13 to TRBJ1-2; no definite D call. Germline assignment: CDR1 PRHDT and CDR2 FYEKMQ (reference sequence). The CDR3 length is 14 residues. V lost 5 bases and J 5 bases, leaving 15 bases between the germline ends. Here the CDR3 DNA reads TGTGCCAGCAGCACTCGGACGGGGATATATGGCTACACCTTC. It is translated as CASSTRTGIYGYTF.